Shown below are 8 T cell receptor beta chains from a single sample sequenced in a study of shared clonotypes between healthy human individuals. Clones were read by immunoSEQ multiplex PCR, and TCRdb kept only the in-frame ones, dropping some. There are 150,000 to 200,000 clones in the sample; over 80% occur only once, and 0.067% lies in the top ten. Sequenced input: naive CD4+ T cells sorted from blood. As for subset: CD45RA+ positively selected. The source of these receptors is a woman between 25 and 40 years old in good health.

V is TRBV18 and J is TRBJ2-7, with 10 bases identical to TRBD2. The CDR3 is 17 residues long. CDR1 is KGHSH, CDR2 LQKENI, per germline. Unmatched junction bases numbered 10, after V lost 3 bases and J lost 2 bases. CDR3 sequence: CASSPTLLAGRPYEQYF. As DNA, the CDR3 is TGTGCCAGCTCACCTACCCTACTAGCGGGACGACCCTACGAGCAGTACTTC.

This clone showed up just a few times. The J gene is TRBJ2-7, the V gene TRBV28; weak D call: TRBD1 (5 bases). The CDR3 totals 12 residues. CDR1 MDHEN and CDR2 SYDVKM come from the germline V gene. V lost 4 bases to trimming and J lost 6 bases, with 10 bases between them. CDR3: CASSYTGFEQYF. CDR3 sequence (DNA): TGTGCCAGCAGTTACACAGGTTTCGAGCAGTACTTC.

This sequence joins TRBV28 and TRBJ2-1; 7 nucleotides match TRBD2. The V gene's germline CDR1 is MDHEN and CDR2 SYDVKM. J lost 8 bases, V lost 6 bases, and 13 bases had no gene match. This CDR3 contains 15 residues. The CDR3 DNA sequence: TGTGCCAGCAGAACTCAGCGGGGAGGGGAGTATGAGCAGTTCTTC. It specifies CASRTQRGGEYEQFF.

The chain uses TRBV2 and TRBJ2-1; 7 bases align to TRBD2. The junction had 9 bases not matched to a gene; V was cut back by 8 bases and J by 8 bases. Germline CDR1 SNHLY, CDR2 FYNNEI. This CDR3 region has 13 residues. The DNA of the CDR3 is TGTGCCAGCCGGACTAGAGAAGGCGATGAGCAGTTCTTC. Translated, it gives CASRTREGDEQFF.

The rearrangement uses TRBV28 and TRBJ2-1, with 9 bases that match TRBD2. Losses at the gene ends were 5 bases for V and 10 bases for J; bases not matched to a gene: 15. The germline CDR1 and CDR2 sequences are MDHEN and SYDVKM. CDR3 size: 16 residues. The CDR3 loop is CASSQHQGSGSKEQFF. For the CDR3, the DNA is TGTGCCAGCAGTCAACACCAGGGTAGCGGGAGCAAGGAGCAGTTCTTC.

V gene TRBV27 combines with J gene TRBJ2-1; 11 nucleotides match TRBD2. The CDR3 covers 16 residues. The J segment lost 7 bases and the V segment lost 5 bases, leaving 10 bases of the junction unmatched. Germline lookup yields CDR1 MNHEY and CDR2 SMNVEV (reference sequence). The DNA of the CDR3 is TGTGCCAGCAGTCGTATTTCTAGCGGGGGGACGAATGAGCAGTTCTTC. Translated: CASSRISSGGTNEQFF.

V gene TRBV28 combines with J gene TRBJ2-5, with 14 bases that match TRBD2. Matching the DNA end better, TRBJ2-7 makes the J call doubtful. The CDR3 consists of 16 residues. Germline CDR1 and CDR2: MDHEN and SYDVKM. The CDR3 nucleotides read TGTGCCAGCAGTCCAGGGACTAGCGGGAGTAACGACGAGCAGTACTTC. It encodes CASSPGTSGSNDEQYF.

The chain carries TRBV13 and TRBJ2-7; no firm D call. Germline CDR1 is PRHDT and CDR2 is FYEKMQ (reference sequence). The V gene lost 6 bases and the J gene lost 0 bases, with 12 bases spanning the gap. CDR3 length: 14 residues. CDR3 region: CASSVGPSSYEQYF. CDR3 coding DNA: TGTGCCAGCAGTGTGGGTCCCAGCTCCTACGAGCAGTACTTC.